This paragraph reports one T cell receptor beta chain. Its cognate antigen has yet to be identified. The record has no base qualities; no much larger clone is one base away. The sample holds other DNA sequences that translate to the same CDR3. These data come from a study of persistence of HIV-infected CD4 T cells (dated by TCRdb to the early 2020s). For the study in its entirety: CMV- and HIV-1 Gag-responding CD4+ T cells were isolated from ART-treated individuals so that antigen-driven clonal expansion of HIV-1-infected cells could be examined. The median time the participants had spent on suppressive ART was eight to nine years. Peripheral blood samples of up to about 200 mL were taken at multiple time points, with the exception of two participants who underwent leukapheresis at a single time point. TCRbeta sequencing assessed the clonality of all cells in each sorted population, while proviral sequencing assessed the clonality of infected cells. For the TCR cluster analysis across participants, roughly eight participants were included for CMV and about 7 participants for Gag. The study at large found these results: Significantly lower TCRbeta richness was observed in CMV- and Gag-responding cells than in anti-CD3/anti-CD28-responding cells, and higher oligoclonality was observed in CMV-responding cells than in CD3/CD28-stimulated and Gag-responding cells. Bulk TCR analyses could not be limited to the rare CMV-responding cells that actually contained HIV-1 proviruses. Only a small number of individuals took part in the study, and only a limited range of antigens was tested. Within the same sorted populations, TCR oligoclonality correlated with proviral oligoclonality. Antigen-responding cells were enriched for expanded CDR3beta sequences that were degenerate, which suggests that CD4+ responses to CMV and Gag underwent convergent selection.

TCRbeta repertoires were sequenced from genomic DNA with the immunoSEQ hsTCRB assay version 4 in survey mode. Genomic DNA was diluted to about 10 ng/uL, and up to roughly 1 ug per sample was used for TCRbeta sequencing. Concerning the study's data processing: Analysis of the TCRbeta data was done in ImmunoSeq Analyzer 3.0, and diversity was computed on productive nucleotide rearrangements. Lower-bound TCR diversity was estimated with the improved Chao index, and clonality with the Gini coefficient using the Immunarch R package. Different nucleotide rearrangements encoding the same CDR3beta amino acid sequence were counted as distinct clonotypes. Differential abundance analysis identified TCRbeta sequences significantly enriched in antigen-responding cells relative to anti-CD3/anti-CD28-activated cells. GLIPH2 clustered TCRs by predicted peptide-MHC specificity, both within individual participants and across merged participant data sets. TCRdb limited this immuneACCESS table to in-frame rearrangements with V and J called. A share of clones is missing; checked studies link under half to unresolved V genes, and the rest is unexplained. V, J and clone size derive from that table, while D and trimming were established from the DNA sequence. Recorded for this sample are more than 35,000 clones; over 80% of them occurred a single time. The leading ten clones occupy 1.6% of the sample.

In the germline V gene, CDR1 corresponds to KGHDR and CDR2 to SFDVKD. Ends trimmed: V by 2 bases, J by 2 bases; bases unmatched to a gene: 2. Measured from the cysteine to the phenylalanine, the CDR3 is 15 residues long. Only CDR3 DNA is held: 45 bases, read in frame from base 1. Explained via the paper, the treatment or condition label denotes: suppressive antiretroviral therapy. Cells were stimulated with lysates of CMV-infected fibroblasts at roughly 11 ug/mL. Memory populations depleted of antigen-responding cells were obtained by sorting nonresponding CD40L-negative CD69-negative CD45RO-high memory CD4+ T cells. Participants were HIV-1-infected adults who started suppressive ART during chronic infection. For at least 4 years, the participants' plasma HIV-1 RNA had been undetectable, below 50 copies/mL. To be included, a participant needed positive CMV serology and a CD4+ T cell count above 400 cells/uL. Before stimulation, PBMCs were isolated using density centrifugation and then depleted of CD8+ T cells. For roughly 19 hours, CD8-depleted PBMCs were stimulated with anti-CD28/CD49d costimulation, a CD40-blocking antibody, and enfuvirtide, which was added to prevent new infections. Cell sorting was done on a Beckman Coulter MoFlo Legacy or XDP sorter, and dead cells were excluded with propidium iodide. For samples with more than one million cells, genomic DNA was extracted with the QIAamp DNA Mini Kit, and for all other samples the Quick-DNA Microprep Kit was used.

The chain is assembled from TRBV24-1 and TRBJ2-7; a stretch of 10 junction bases matches TRBD1. The TCR was taken from an adult man with HIV who was CMV-seropositive. Sequencing used CD4+ T cells sorted from PBMCs after approximately 19-hour stimulation, obtained from a patient who received antiretroviral therapy. The sample's cell subset or site label, in plain terms: CD40L-CD69- CD45RO-high memory CD4 T cells not responding to CMV lysate. At the DNA level, the sequence is TGTGCCACCAGTGATTCGGGGACAGGGGCCTACGAGCAGTACTTC. This is translated as CATSDSGTGAYEQYF.